The 21 T cell receptor beta chains below come from one sample, sequenced in a study of post-analysis software for immune sequencing data. Study-level findings and limits: Included in a set of a few TRBV segments more frequent in patients than controls were TRBV5-6, TRBV5-1 and TRBV20-1.

No antigen is known for these receptors. The TCR beta cDNA libraries carried unique molecular identifiers. TCRdb reprocessed the PCR reads with MiXCR, giving one entry per CDR3 protein. The data hold 750,000 to 900,000 distinct CDR3 sequences, with 35% to 55% observed a single time. Source material: blood. The origin of the receptors is a girl aged 5 to 17 with multiple sclerosis.

This clonotype has only a few counts. The chain is built from TRBV4-1 and TRBJ2-3; D not certain. The CDR3 contains 15 residues. V gave up 1 base and J gave up 4 bases, with 12 bases separating them. Germline V gene sequence: CDR1 MGHRA, CDR2 YSYEKL. Here the CDR3 reads CASSQGIAAADTQYF. CDR3 nucleotides: TGCGCCAGCAGCCAAGGAATAGCCGCGGCAGATACGCAGTATTTT.

This clonotype was detected a few times. The chain links TRBV6-2 or TRBV6-3 to TRBJ2-3; 7 nucleotides agree with TRBD2. The CDR3 is 16 amino acids. Germline-derived CDR1 and CDR2 are MNHEY and SVGEGT. V lost 4 bases, J lost 2 bases, and 9 bases stayed unmatched. CDR3 DNA sequence: TGTGCCAGCAGTTCGAGCGCGGGAGAGAACACAGATACGCAGTATTTT. Translation gives CASSSSAGENTDTQYF.

V and J are TRBV5-1 and TRBJ2-7; D unresolved. Trimming cost V 1 base and J 7 bases, with 9 bases left between them. Germline CDR1 is SGHRS and CDR2 is YFSETQ. This CDR3 has 12 residues. The CDR3 DNA follows: TGCGCCAGCAGCTTGAAGTATGGAGAGCAGTACTTC. Its translation is CASSLKYGEQYF.

This chain's CDR3 is CASSQDHGGRGGTNEQFF. The CDR3 nucleotides are TGCGCCAGCAGCCAAGATCATGGCGGGCGGGGGGGCACGAATGAGCAGTTCTTC. The V gene is TRBV4-1, the J gene TRBJ2-1; 9 bases agree with TRBD2. This CDR3 spans 18 amino acids. Germline CDR1 is MGHRA and CDR2 is YSYEKL. The V segment lost 0 bases and the J segment 7 bases; nucleotides outside the gene matches: 13.

V and J are TRBV5-1 and TRBJ1-4, with TRBD1 matching 8 bases. The ends lost 0 bases at V and 6 bases at J; junction bases unmatched: 4. This CDR3 spans 15 amino acids. Germline V gene lookup returns CDR1 SGHRS and CDR2 YFSETQ. CDR3 amino acids: CASSLDRGDDEKLFF. The CDR3 DNA reads as TGCGCCAGCAGCTTGGACAGGGGGGATGATGAAAAACTGTTTTTT.

The V and J genes are TRBV9 and TRBJ2-7; 9 bases map to TRBD2. The J call may be in error: the DNA end matches TRBJ2-5 better. The CDR3 has 15 residues. Germline V gene sequence: CDR1 SGDLS, CDR2 YYNGEE. The CDR3 sequence: CASSGVSGRMETQYF. The CDR3 DNA reads as TGTGCCAGCAGCGGCGTTAGCGGGAGAATGGAGACCCAGTACTTC.

This clonotype was observed a handful of times. The V gene is TRBV5-1, the J gene TRBJ2-1; TRBD1 matches at 10 bases. The junction had 11 bases not matched to a gene; V was cut back by 7 bases and J by 7 bases. The CDR3 sequence is 15 residues long. CDR1 and CDR2 from the germline V gene are SGHRS and YFSETQ. CDR3 bases: TGCGCCAGCGCCGGTGGGACAGGGGTTTGGAATGAGCAGTTCTTC. Translation: CASAGGTGVWNEQFF.

The V call is TRBV9, the J call TRBJ2-1, with D possibly TRBD1 on 6 matching bases. V dropped 3 bases and J dropped 9 bases, with 13 bases sitting between them. The germline gives CDR1 SGDLS, CDR2 YYNGEE. This CDR3 region has 13 residues. The CDR3 DNA reads as TGTGCCAGCAGCGCGTGGGACACCCCTGAGCAGTTCTTC. Amino acids: CASSAWDTPEQFF.

This clonotype was counted only a few times. The J gene is TRBJ2-5, the V gene TRBV4-2, with 8 bases lining up with TRBD2. CDR1 and CDR2 (germline): LGHNA, YNFKEQ. This CDR3 comprises 16 residues. Losses at the gene ends were 4 bases for V and 4 bases for J; bases not matched to a gene: 11. In DNA, the CDR3 is TGTGCCAGCAGCCCCCGGTGGAGCGGGAGTGGAGAGACCCAGTACTTC. Its protein is CASSPRWSGSGETQYF.

The chain is built from TRBV12-3 or TRBV12-4 and TRBJ2-5; 10 nucleotides match TRBD2. The CDR3 totals 16 residues. The J segment lost 5 bases and the V segment lost 3 bases, leaving 9 bases of the junction unmatched. The CDR3 nucleotides are TGTGCCAGCAGTTTGCGGCTAGCGGGAGTCATTGAGACCCAGTACTTC. Translating gives CASSLRLAGVIETQYF.

The chain recombines TRBV5-1 with TRBJ2-1; TRBD2 matches 9 bases. This CDR3 spans 15 amino acids. Germline CDR1 SGHRS, CDR2 YFSETQ. V dropped 4 bases and J dropped 8; count of bases not matched to a gene: 10. The CDR3: CASSGGLALGDEQFF. CDR3 DNA: TGCGCCAGCAGCGGGGGACTAGCCCTCGGGGATGAGCAGTTCTTC. The entire variable domain, with the rest obtained from reference TRBV5-1 and TRBJ2-1, is as follows: KAGVTQTPRYLIKTRGQQVTLSCSPISGHRSVSWYQQTPGQGLQFLFEYFSETQRNKGNFPGRFSGRQFSNSRSEMNVSTLELGDSALYLCASSGGLALGDEQFFGPGTRLTVL.

A word on this clonotype: The junction departs from germline at one end; a sequencing error may be responsible. The chain carries TRBV5-1 and TRBJ2-1; D not resolved. CDR3 size: 13 residues. CDR1 and CDR2 (germline): SGHRS, YFSETQ. In DNA, the CDR3 is TGCGCCAGCAGCTCCGACAACTACAATGAACAGTTCTTC. It specifies CASSSDNYNEQFF. Together with reference TRBV5-1 and TRBJ2-1, the CDR3 gives the full variable domain: KAGVTQTPRYLIKTRGQQVTLSCSPISGHRSVSWYQQTPGQGLQFLFEYFSETQRNKGNFPGRFSGRQFSNSRSEMNVSTLELGDSALYLCASSSDNYNEQFFGPGTRLTVL.

The chain uses TRBV6-1 and TRBJ1-2; 7 nucleotides match TRBD1. The CDR3 consists of 14 residues. CDR1 is MNHNS, CDR2 SASEGT, per germline. The V segment lost 6 bases and the J segment 4 bases; nucleotides outside the gene matches: 8. The CDR3 region is CASRAWDSPYGYTF. In DNA form, the CDR3 reads TGTGCCAGCAGGGCTTGGGACAGCCCCTATGGCTACACCTTC.

This clonotype showed up just a few times. This rearrangement joins TRBV6-1 to TRBJ2-5; D may be TRBD2 (6 bases). The ends were cut back, 2 bases at V and 2 bases at J, with 12 bases in the middle. The germline CDR1 and CDR2 sequences are MNHNS and SASEGT. The CDR3 is 15 residues long. CDR3 DNA: TGTGCCAGCAGTGAATCGGCGGGGCAGCAAGAGACCCAGTACTTC. Amino acid sequence: CASSESAGQQETQYF.

The CDR3 loop reads CASSQELGRGAKNIQYF. CDR3 nucleotides: TGCGCCAGCAGCCAAGAACTTGGGCGGGGAGCCAAAAACATTCAGTACTTC. This chain uses TRBV4-3 with TRBJ2-4; a weak D match, TRBD2 (6 bases). Germline assignment: CDR1 LGHNA and CDR2 YSLEER. V was shortened by 0 bases and J by 0 bases, with 12 bases between the two germline ends. The CDR3 runs 17 residues.

This clonotype came up once. The chain couples TRBV20-1 to TRBJ2-5; 8 bases line up with TRBD2. The CDR3 sequence is 15 residues long. V was clipped by 0 bases and J by 1 base; unmatched bases: 4. Per germline, CDR1 DFQATT and CDR2 SNEGSKA (reference sequence). The chain's CDR3 is CSARDAGGAQETQYF. In DNA form, the CDR3 reads TGCAGTGCTAGAGATGCGGGGGGCGCCCAAGAGACCCAGTACTTC.

The chain uses TRBV5-6 and TRBJ2-5, with D unclear. CDR1 SGHDT and CDR2 YYEEEE come from the germline V gene. V was pared by 1 base and J by 5 bases, with 15 bases between. The CDR3 runs to 15 residues. CDR3 loop: CASSLTVSSAETQYF. The CDR3 nucleotides read TGTGCCAGCAGCTTGACCGTCTCCTCGGCGGAGACCCAGTACTTC.

The genes are TRBV27 and TRBJ1-2; perhaps TRBD1 as D (6 bases). V lost 2 bases and J lost 0, with 7 bases in between. This CDR3 spans 14 amino acids. Looked up from germline, CDR1 is MNHEY and CDR2 is SMNVEV (reference sequence). CDR3 region: CASSLTGSNYGYTF. As DNA, the CDR3 is TGTGCCAGCAGTTTAACAGGGTCTAACTATGGCTACACCTTC.

The V call is TRBV29-1, the J call TRBJ2-1, with TRBD1 identical over 8 bases. From germline, CDR1 is SQVTM and CDR2 ANQGSEA. The CDR3 is 12 residues long. After removal of 4 bases from V and 7 bases from J, the junction contained 3 bases not matched to a gene. The CDR3 loop reads CSVVRQGNEQFF. The CDR3 region has the DNA TGCAGCGTTGTACGACAGGGGAATGAGCAGTTCTTC.

This clonotype was counted between two and nine times. This rearrangement joins TRBV7-2 to TRBJ2-3, with 8 bases fitting TRBD2. CDR3 length equals 14 residues. Trimming at V came to 1 base and at J to 6 bases, leaving 3 bases not matched to a gene. The V gene's germline CDR1 is SGHTA and CDR2 FQGNSA. The CDR3 here is CASSLEAGVDTQYF. CDR3 sequence (DNA): TGTGCCAGCAGCTTAGAAGCGGGAGTTGATACGCAGTATTTT.

CDR3 sequence reads: CASSFSQGHYGYTF. DNA for the CDR3: TGTGCCAGCAGTTTCAGCCAGGGCCACTATGGCTACACCTTC. The J gene is TRBJ1-2, the V gene TRBV12-3 or TRBV12-4; D perhaps matches TRBD1 (5 bases). The CDR3 runs 14 residues. The V end was cut by 3 bases, the J end by 3 bases, with 11 bases between.